This T cell receptor (beta chain) was retrieved from a study of blood T cell repertoires in COVID-19. Study in general: Samples of COVID-19 (acute and convalescent) were obtained from the United States, Italy and Spain. PBMCs, B-cell-depleted T cells, or T cells were the source of the cDNA or gDNA that made up the material.

CDR1 and CDR2 (germline): SNHLY, FYNNEI. The ends were cut back, 4 bases at V and 4 bases at J, with 10 bases in the middle. The CDR3 contains 14 residues. The table came from immunoSEQ multiplex PCR; TCRdb's copy has only in-frame clones and leaves some out. The sample records about 200,000 clones, roughly 90% being singletons. Sequenced input: peripheral blood. This chain uses TRBV2 with TRBJ1-4; D is perhaps TRBD1 (6 bases). This TCR derives from a woman aged 70-85 years with acute or convalescent COVID-19. The CDR3 DNA reads as TGTGCCAGCAGTGTGACAGGCTATAATGAAAAACTGTTTTTT. Encoded protein: CASSVTGYNEKLFF.